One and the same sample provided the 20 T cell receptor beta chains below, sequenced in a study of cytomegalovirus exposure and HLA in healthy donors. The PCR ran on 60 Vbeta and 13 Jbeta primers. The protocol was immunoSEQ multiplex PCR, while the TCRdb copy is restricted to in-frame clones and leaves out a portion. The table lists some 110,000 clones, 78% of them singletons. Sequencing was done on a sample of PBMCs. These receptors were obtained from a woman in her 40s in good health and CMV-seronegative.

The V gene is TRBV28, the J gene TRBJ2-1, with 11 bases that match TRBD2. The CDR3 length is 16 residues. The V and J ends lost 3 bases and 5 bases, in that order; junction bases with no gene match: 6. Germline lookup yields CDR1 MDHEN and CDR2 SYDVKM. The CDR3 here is CASSFSLAGVDNEQFF. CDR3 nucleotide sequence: TGTGCCAGCAGTTTTTCACTAGCGGGAGTCGACAATGAGCAGTTCTTC.

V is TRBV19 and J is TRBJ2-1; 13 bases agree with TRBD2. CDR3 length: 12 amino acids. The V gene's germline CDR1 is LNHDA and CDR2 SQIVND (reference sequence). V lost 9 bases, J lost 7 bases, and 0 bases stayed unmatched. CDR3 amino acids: CARTSGGNEQFF. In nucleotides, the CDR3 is TGTGCCAGGACTAGCGGGGGGAATGAGCAGTTCTTC.

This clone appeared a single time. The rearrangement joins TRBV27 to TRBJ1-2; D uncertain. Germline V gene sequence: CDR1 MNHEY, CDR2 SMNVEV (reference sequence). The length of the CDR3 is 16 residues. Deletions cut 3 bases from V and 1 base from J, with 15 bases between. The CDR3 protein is CASSFLAASRNYGYTF. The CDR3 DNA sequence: TGTGCCAGCAGTTTTTTGGCGGCTTCTCGTAACTATGGCTACACCTTC.

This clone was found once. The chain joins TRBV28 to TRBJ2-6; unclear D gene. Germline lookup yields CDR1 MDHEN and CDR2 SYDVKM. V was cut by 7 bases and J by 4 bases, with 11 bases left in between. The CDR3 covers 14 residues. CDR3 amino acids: CASISTWGANVLTF. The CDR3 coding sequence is TGTGCCAGCATTTCTACCTGGGGGGCCAACGTCCTGACTTTC.

CDR3 residues: CASSIQGGHEQFF. CDR3 bases: TGTGCCAGTAGTATCCAAGGAGGGCATGAGCAGTTCTTC. The chain links TRBV19 to TRBJ2-1; maybe TRBD2 (6 bases). This CDR3 is built from 13 residues. Germline V gene data show CDR1 as LNHDA and CDR2 as SQIVND (reference sequence). Trimming cost V 3 bases and J 8 bases, with 11 bases left between them.

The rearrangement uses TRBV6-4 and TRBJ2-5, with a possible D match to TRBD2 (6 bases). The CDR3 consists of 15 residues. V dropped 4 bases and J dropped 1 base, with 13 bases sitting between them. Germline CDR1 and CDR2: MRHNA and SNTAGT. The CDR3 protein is CASSANSGVQETQYF. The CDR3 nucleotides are TGTGCCAGCAGTGCCAATTCGGGGGTCCAAGAGACCCAGTACTTC.

The CDR3: CASSLAGGRLNEQFF. CDR3 nucleotides: TGTGCCAGCAGCTTGGCCGGCGGAAGACTAAATGAGCAGTTCTTC. This chain links TRBV5-6 with TRBJ2-1; D might be TRBD2 (5 bases). Trimming pared 0 bases from V and 7 bases from J, leaving 14 bases between. Germline-derived CDR1 and CDR2 are SGHDT and YYEEEE. The CDR3 runs 15 residues.

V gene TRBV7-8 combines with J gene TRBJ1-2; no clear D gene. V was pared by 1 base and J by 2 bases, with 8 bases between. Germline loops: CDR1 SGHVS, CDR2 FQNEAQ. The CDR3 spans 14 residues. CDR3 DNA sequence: TGTGCCAGCAGCTTAGTTACAGTAAACTATGGCTACACCTTC. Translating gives CASSLVTVNYGYTF.

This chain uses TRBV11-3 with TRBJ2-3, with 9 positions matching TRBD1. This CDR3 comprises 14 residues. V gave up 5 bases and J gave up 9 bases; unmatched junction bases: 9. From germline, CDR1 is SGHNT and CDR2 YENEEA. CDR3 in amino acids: CASSRTGARDTQYF. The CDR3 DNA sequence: TGTGCCAGCAGCCGGACAGGGGCTAGGGACACGCAGTATTTT. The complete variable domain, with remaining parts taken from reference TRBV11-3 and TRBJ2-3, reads EAGVVQSPRYKIIEKKQPVAFWCNPISGHNTLYWYLQNLGQGPELLIRYENEEAVDDSQLPKDRFSAERLKGVDSTLKIQPAELGDSAVYLCASSRTGARDTQYFGPGTRLTVL.

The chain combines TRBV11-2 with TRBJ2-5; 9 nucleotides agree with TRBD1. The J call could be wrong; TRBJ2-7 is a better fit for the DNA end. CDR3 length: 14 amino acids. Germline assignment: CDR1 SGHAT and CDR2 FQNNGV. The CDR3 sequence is CASSLGTGTYEQYF. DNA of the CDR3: TGTGCCAGCAGCTTGGGGACAGGGACCTACGAGCAGTACTTC.

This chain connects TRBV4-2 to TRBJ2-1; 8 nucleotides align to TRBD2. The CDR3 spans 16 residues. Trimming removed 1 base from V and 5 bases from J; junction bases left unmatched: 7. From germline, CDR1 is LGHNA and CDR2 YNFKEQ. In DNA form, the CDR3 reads TGTGCCAGCAGCCAAGTAGGGACTAGTATGGACAATGAGCAGTTCTTC. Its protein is CASSQVGTSMDNEQFF.

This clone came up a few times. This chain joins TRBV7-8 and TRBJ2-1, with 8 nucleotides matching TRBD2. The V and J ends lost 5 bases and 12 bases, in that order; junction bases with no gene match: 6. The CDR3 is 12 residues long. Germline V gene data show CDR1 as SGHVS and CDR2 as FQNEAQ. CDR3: CASSRGLGGQFF. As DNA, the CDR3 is TGTGCCAGCAGCCGGGGACTAGGGGGGCAGTTCTTC.

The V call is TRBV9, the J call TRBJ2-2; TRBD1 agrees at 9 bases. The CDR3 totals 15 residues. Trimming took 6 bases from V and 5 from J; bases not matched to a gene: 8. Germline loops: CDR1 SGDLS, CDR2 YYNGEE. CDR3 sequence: CASTIGQGTTGELFF. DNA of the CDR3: TGTGCCAGCACGATAGGACAGGGGACTACCGGGGAGCTGTTTTTT. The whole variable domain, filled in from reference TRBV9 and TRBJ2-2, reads DSGVTQTPKHLITATGQRVTLRCSPRSGDLSVYWYQQSLDQGLQFLIQYYNGEERAKGNILERFSAQQFPDLHSELNLSSLELGDSALYFCASTIGQGTTGELFFGEGSRLTVL.

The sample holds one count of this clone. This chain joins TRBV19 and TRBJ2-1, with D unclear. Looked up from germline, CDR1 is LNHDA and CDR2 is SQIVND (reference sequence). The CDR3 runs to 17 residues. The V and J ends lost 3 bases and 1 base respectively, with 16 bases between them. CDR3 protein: CASSISPQFKSYNEQFF. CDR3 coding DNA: TGTGCCAGTAGTATTTCTCCGCAGTTTAAGTCCTACAATGAGCAGTTCTTC.

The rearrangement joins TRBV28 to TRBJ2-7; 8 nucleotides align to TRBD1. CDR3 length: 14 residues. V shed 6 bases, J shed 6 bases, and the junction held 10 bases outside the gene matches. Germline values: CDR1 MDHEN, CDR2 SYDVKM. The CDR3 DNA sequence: TGTGCCAGCAGCCAGACAGGGGACGAGATCGAGCAGTACTTC. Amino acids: CASSQTGDEIEQYF.

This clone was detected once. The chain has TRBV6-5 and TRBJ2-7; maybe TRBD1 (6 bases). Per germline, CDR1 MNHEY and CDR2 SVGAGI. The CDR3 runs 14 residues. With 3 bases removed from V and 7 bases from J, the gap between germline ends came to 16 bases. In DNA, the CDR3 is TGTGCCAGCAGTTATTCTACTGGAAGGGGGGAGCAGTACTTC. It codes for CASSYSTGRGEQYF.

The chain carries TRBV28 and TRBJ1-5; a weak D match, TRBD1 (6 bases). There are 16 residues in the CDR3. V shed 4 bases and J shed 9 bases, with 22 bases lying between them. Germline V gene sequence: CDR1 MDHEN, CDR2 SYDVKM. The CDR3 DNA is TGTGCCAGCAGTTGGAGTGCATCGAGGGGGGGGGTGCCCCAGCATTTT. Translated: CASSWSASRGGVPQHF.

In nucleotides, the CDR3 is TGTGCCAGCTCGCCCCGGACAGGCAACAATGAGCAGTTCTTC. Amino acid sequence: CASSPRTGNNEQFF. This chain connects TRBV18 to TRBJ2-1; TRBD1 aligns across 7 bases. CDR3 size: 14 residues. The germline V gene encodes CDR1 KGHSH and CDR2 LQKENI. V shed 6 bases and J 5 bases; nucleotides not matched to a gene: 7.

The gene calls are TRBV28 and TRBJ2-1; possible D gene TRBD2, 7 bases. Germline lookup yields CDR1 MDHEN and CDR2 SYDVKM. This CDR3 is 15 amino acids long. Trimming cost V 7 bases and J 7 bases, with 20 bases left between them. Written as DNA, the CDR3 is TGTGCCAGCACCGAAAAACGGAGGGGGGGAAATGAGCAGTTCTTC. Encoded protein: CASTEKRRGGNEQFF.

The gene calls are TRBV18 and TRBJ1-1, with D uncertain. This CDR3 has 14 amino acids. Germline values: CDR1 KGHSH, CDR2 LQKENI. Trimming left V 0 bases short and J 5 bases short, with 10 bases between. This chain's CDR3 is CASSPPGRPTEAFF. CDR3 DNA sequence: TGTGCCAGCTCACCACCGGGGAGGCCAACTGAAGCTTTCTTT.